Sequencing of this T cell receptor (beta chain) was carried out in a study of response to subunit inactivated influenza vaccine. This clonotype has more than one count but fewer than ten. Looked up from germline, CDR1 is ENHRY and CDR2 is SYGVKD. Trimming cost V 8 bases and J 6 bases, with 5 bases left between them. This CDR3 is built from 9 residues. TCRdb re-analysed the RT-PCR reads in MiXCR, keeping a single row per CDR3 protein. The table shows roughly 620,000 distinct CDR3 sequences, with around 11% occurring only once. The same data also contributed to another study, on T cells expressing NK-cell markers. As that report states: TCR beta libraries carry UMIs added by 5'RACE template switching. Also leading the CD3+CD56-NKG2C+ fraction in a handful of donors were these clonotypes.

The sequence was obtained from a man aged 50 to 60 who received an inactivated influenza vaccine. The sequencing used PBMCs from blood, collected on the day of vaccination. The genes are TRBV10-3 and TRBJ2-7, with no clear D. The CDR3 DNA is TGTGCCATCCCTAGCGAGCAGTACTTC. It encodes CAIPSEQYF.